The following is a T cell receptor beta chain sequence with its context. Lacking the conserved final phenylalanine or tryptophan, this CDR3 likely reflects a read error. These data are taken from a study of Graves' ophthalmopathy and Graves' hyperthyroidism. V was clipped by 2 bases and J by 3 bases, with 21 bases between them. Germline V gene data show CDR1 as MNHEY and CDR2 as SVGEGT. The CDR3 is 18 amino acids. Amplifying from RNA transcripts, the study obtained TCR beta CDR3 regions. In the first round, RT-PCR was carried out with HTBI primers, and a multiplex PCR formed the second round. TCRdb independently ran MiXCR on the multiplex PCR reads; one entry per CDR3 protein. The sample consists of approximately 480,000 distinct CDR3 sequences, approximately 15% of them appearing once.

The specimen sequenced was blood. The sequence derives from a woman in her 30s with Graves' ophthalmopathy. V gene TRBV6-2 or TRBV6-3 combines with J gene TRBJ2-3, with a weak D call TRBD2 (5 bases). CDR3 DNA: TGTGCCAGCAGTTACCGGGTAACGCGACCTCGAGGGACAGATACGCAGTATGTT. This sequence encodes CASSYRVTRPRGTDTQYV.